The clone carrying this TCR beta chain was counted a single time. This specimen comes from a study of blood T cell repertoires in COVID-19. Study background: Samples representing acute and convalescent COVID-19 were sourced from the United States, Italy and Spain. The cDNA or gDNA used as material had been derived from T cells, B-cell-depleted T cells, or PBMCs.

Trimming stripped 5 bases from V and 4 bases from J, with 12 bases between. The germline V gene has CDR1 SGHTA and CDR2 FQGTGA. The CDR3 totals 15 residues. Measured with immunoSEQ multiplex PCR; TCRdb has only the in-frame clones, and not every one. The sample carries more than 100,000 clones, 60% to 85% recorded once. The sample comprised peripheral blood. V and J are TRBV7-3 and TRBJ2-6; tentatively, D is TRBD1 (5 bases). This sequence was found in a man aged 65-85 years with acute or convalescent COVID-19. In nucleotides, the CDR3 is TGTGCCAGCAGCCCGACGACAGTGGGGGCCAACGTCCTGACTTTC. Translation: CASSPTTVGANVLTF.